The 5 T cell receptor beta chains below were found in one sample sequenced in a study of blood T cell repertoires in COVID-19. Some clones are missing from TCRdb's copy, which holds only in-frame ones; the method was immunoSEQ multiplex PCR. The sample includes 200,000 to 300,000 clones, more than 75% seen only once; the top ten take around 3%. The sequencing sample was made of PBMCs or T cells enriched from blood (not recorded which). These receptors were collected from a woman between 40 and 55 years old with acute COVID-19.

This clone appeared a few times. CDR3 residues: CASSQAPSGSMGYEQYF. CDR3 DNA sequence: TGCGCCAGCAGCCAAGCGCCTAGCGGGAGTATGGGGTACGAGCAGTACTTC. The chain recombines TRBV4-1 with TRBJ2-7; TRBD2 aligns across 10 bases. The CDR3 is made up of 17 amino acids. Germline CDR1 reads MGHRA; CDR2 reads YSYEKL. With 1 base clipped from V and 4 bases from J, the junction kept 10 bases outside the gene matches.

This chain links TRBV5-8 with TRBJ2-5; 13 bases fit TRBD2. The V gene end was trimmed by 2 bases and the J gene end by 5 bases; junction bases not matched to a gene: 9. Germline V gives CDR1 SGHTS, CDR2 YDEGEE. This CDR3 has 17 residues. The CDR3 loop reads CASSFWTSGSPRETQYF. The CDR3 coding sequence is TGTGCCAGCAGCTTCTGGACTAGCGGGAGCCCACGGGAGACCCAGTACTTC.

V usage is TRBV23-1 and J usage is TRBJ2-2; TRBD1 matches at 10 bases. TRBV23-1 is reported as an ORF; its role is uncertain. This CDR3 region has 16 residues. V trimming: 3 bases; J trimming: 5 bases; junction bases outside the gene matches: 6. This chain's CDR3 is CASSQLGQGKTGELFF. The DNA of the CDR3 is TGCGCCAGCAGTCAGTTGGGACAGGGGAAGACCGGGGAGCTGTTTTTT.

This chain uses TRBV7-9 with TRBJ1-2, with 7 positions matching TRBD1. The trim removed 5 bases at V and 6 bases at J, leaving 9 bases unmatched. Germline assignment: CDR1 SEHNR and CDR2 FQNEAQ (reference sequence). This CDR3 contains 14 residues. CDR3 protein: CASSIQQGLDGYTF. CDR3 in DNA: TGTGCCAGCAGCATCCAACAGGGGTTGGATGGCTACACCTTC. Variable domain in full (rest from reference TRBV7-9 and TRBJ1-2): DTGVSQNPRHKITKRGQNVTFRCDPISEHNRLYWYRQTLGQGPEFLTYFQNEAQLEKSRLLSDRFSAERPKGSFSTLEIQRTEQGDSAMYLCASSIQQGLDGYTFGSGTRLTVV.

The chain carries TRBV5-5 and TRBJ2-7, with 13 bases matching TRBD2. The CDR3 spans 18 residues. CDR1 and CDR2 from the germline V gene are SGHKS and YYEKEE (reference sequence). With 5 bases clipped from V and 5 bases from J, the junction kept 16 bases outside the gene matches. Here the CDR3 reads CASRQPGLAGLEGHEQYF. For the CDR3, the DNA is TGTGCCAGCAGACAACCGGGACTAGCGGGGCTTGAGGGCCACGAGCAGTACTTC.